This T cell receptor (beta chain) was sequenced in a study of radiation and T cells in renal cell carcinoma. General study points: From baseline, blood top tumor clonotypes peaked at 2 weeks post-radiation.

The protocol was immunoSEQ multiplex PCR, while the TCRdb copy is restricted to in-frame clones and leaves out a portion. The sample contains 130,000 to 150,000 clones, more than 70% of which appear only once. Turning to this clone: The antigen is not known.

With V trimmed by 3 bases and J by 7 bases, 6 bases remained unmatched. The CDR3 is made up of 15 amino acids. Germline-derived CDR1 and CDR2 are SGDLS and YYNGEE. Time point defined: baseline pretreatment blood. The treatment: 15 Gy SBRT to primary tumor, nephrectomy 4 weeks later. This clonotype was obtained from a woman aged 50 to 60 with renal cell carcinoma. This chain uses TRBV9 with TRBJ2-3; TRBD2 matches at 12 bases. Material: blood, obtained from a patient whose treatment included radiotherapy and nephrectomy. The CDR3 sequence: CASSELAGGFYTQYF. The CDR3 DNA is TGTGCCAGCAGCGAACTAGCGGGGGGCTTCTATACGCAGTATTTT.